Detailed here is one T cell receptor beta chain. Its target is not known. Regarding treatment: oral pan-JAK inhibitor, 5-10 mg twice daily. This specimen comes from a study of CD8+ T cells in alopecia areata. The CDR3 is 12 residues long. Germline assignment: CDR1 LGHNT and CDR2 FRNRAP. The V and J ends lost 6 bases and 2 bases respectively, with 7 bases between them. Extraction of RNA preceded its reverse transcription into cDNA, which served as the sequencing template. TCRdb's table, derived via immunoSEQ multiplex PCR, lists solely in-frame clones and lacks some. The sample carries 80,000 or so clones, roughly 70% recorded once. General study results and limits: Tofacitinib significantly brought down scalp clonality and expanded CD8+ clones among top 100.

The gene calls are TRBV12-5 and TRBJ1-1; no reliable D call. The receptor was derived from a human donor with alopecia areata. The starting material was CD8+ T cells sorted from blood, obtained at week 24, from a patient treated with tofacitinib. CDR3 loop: CASGIPNTEAFF. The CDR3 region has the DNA TGTGCTAGTGGAATACCAAACACTGAAGCTTTCTTT.